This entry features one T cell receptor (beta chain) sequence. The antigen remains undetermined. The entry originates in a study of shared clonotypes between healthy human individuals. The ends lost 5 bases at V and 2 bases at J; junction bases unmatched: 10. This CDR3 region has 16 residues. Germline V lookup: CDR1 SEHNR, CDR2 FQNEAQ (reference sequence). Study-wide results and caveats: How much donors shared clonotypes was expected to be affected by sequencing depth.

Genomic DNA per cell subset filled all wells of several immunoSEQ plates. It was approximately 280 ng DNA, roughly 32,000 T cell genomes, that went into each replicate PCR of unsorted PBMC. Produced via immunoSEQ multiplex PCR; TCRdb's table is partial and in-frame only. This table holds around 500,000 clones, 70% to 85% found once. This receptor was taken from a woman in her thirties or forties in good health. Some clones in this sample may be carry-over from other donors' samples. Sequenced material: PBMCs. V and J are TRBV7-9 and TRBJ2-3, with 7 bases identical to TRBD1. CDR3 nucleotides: TGTGCCAGCAGCCCCCCGGGGACAGTCTTCACAGATACGCAGTATTTT. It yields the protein CASSPPGTVFTDTQYF. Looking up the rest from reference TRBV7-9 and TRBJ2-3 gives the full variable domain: DTGVSQNPRHKITKRGQNVTFRCDPISEHNRLYWYRQTLGQGPEFLTYFQNEAQLEKSRLLSDRFSAERPKGSFSTLEIQRTEQGDSAMYLCASSPPGTVFTDTQYFGPGTRLTVL.